This entry is about one T cell receptor (beta chain). This sample was included in a study of shared T cell receptors in the human thymus. The ends were cut back, 7 bases at V and 5 bases at J, with 14 bases in the middle. The CDR3 is made up of 13 amino acids. Germline-derived CDR1 and CDR2 are MNHEY and SVGAGI. TCRdb's table, derived via immunoSEQ multiplex PCR, lists solely in-frame clones and lacks some. This table has 600,000 to 900,000 clones, 70% to 90% appearing once. Another study also made use of these data, one on human thymus T cells.

This receptor was taken from a girl in the first two years of life with a congenital heart defect. The chain joins TRBV6-5 to TRBJ1-1; D possibly corresponds to TRBD1 (6 bases). The sample consisted of thymocytes. CDR3: CASMGAPRTEAFF. The CDR3 DNA is TGTGCCAGCATGGGGGCCCCGAGAACTGAAGCTTTCTTT.